This TCR beta chain was identified during a study of PD-1 blockade in classical Hodgkin lymphoma. Germline values: CDR1 MNHEY, CDR2 SVGAGI. Trimming cost V 8 bases and J 5 bases, with 15 bases left between them. CDR3 length: 13 residues. TCRdb keeps only in-frame clones here, not all; method: immunoSEQ multiplex PCR. The sample yields about 15,000 clones, 70% to 90% seen once. With no exception, relapse followed autologous stem cell transplantation in all patients, and brentuximab vedotin exposure varied. Magnetic negative selection was used to purify CD4+ T cells from PBMCs that had been thawed. The receptor was derived from a human donor with classical Hodgkin lymphoma. The V and J genes are TRBV6-5 and TRBJ1-1, with D unresolved. This specimen was CD4+ T cells from blood, taken at baseline. The CDR3 region is CASVDRGVTEAFF. The DNA for the CDR3 is TGTGCCAGCGTGGACCGGGGTGTTACTGAAGCTTTCTTT.